Many counts were recorded for the clone carrying this T cell receptor beta chain. V trimming: 8 bases; J trimming: 3 bases; junction bases outside the gene matches: 7. This CDR3 is built from 14 residues. Germline V gene sequence: CDR1 MGHDK, CDR2 SYGVNS. The data were obtained in a study of CDR3 diversity in severe acne. TCRdb ran MiXCR on the PCR reads and lists one entry per CDR3 protein. The profile covers more than 85,000 distinct CDR3 sequences, with under 55% appearing a single time and 11% taken by the ten largest. This TCR was sampled from a male donor with severe acne vulgaris. This rearrangement joins TRBV25-1 to TRBJ1-5, with TRBD1 matching over 7 bases. The source material was blood. CDR3 nucleotide sequence: TGTGCCAGCGGGGGACAGACCTACAATCAGCCCCAGCATTTT. Amino acids: CASGGQTYNQPQHF.